This note documents a single TCR beta chain sequence. No antigen is known for it. The record originates from a study of cytomegalovirus exposure and HLA in healthy donors. General study findings and limits: In an earlier analysis, about 87% or about 30%: the productive usage of most TCR beta V segments. Clonal expansion was found to be greater in HLA-associated TCR beta chains than in equally common others in a later analysis.

The study ran its PCR with 60 Vbeta and 13 Jbeta primers. Authors' analysis steps: Around 80 million unique TCR beta chains, some 9.9 million of them shared, were counted by a later analysis. Profiling relied on immunoSEQ multiplex PCR, and the TCRdb table lists in-frame clones only, not all of them. That table gives V, J and clone size, and the DNA gave D and trimming. The sample has about 160,000 clones; over 75% are singletons. What was sequenced was PBMCs. The sequence came from a man aged 35 to 55 in good health and CMV-seronegative.

The CDR3 spells CASRRTGAVEQYF. The CDR3 DNA follows: TGTGCCAGCCGAAGGACAGGGGCGGTCGAGCAGTACTTC. The chain joins TRBV11-1 to TRBJ2-7, with TRBD1 matching over 9 bases. The germline V gene encodes CDR1 SGHAT and CDR2 FQDESV (reference sequence). The CDR3 is made up of 13 amino acids. After removal of 8 bases from V and 6 bases from J, the junction contained 8 bases not matched to a gene.